This T cell receptor beta chain was retrieved from a study of blood T cell repertoires in COVID-19. Overall study context: Both acute and convalescent COVID-19 samples were obtained from the United States, Italy and Spain. Sources were T cells, B-cell-depleted T cells, or PBMCs; the material itself was cDNA or gDNA.

Study processing details: Reference gene primer amplification gave estimated nucleated cell counts. TCRdb keeps only in-frame clones here, not all; method: immunoSEQ multiplex PCR. Clone size and the V and J calls come from that table; the DNA yielded D and trimming. Among some 200,000 clones listed, 82% were seen once. Looked up from germline, CDR1 is LGHDT and CDR2 is YNNKEL (reference sequence). V gave up 1 base and J gave up 8 bases, with 17 bases separating them. This CDR3 has 15 amino acids. Material: peripheral blood. V is TRBV3-1 (or the pseudogene TRBV3-2) and J is TRBJ1-2; a weak D match, TRBD1 (6 bases). This receptor was taken from a woman in her forties with acute or convalescent COVID-19. CDR3 coding DNA: TGTGCCAGCAGCCAAGCCACAGGGAGTTCTCGCGGCTACACCTTC. Translated, it gives CASSQATGSSRGYTF.